This is a list of T cell receptor beta chains from one sample in a study of blood T cell repertoires in COVID-19. Repertoires were generated with immunoSEQ multiplex PCR, while TCRdb's copy carries only in-frame clones and drops some. The table lists over 85,000 clones, roughly nine tenths of them singletons. The sample was peripheral blood. The receptors derive from a woman aged 45-59 years with COVID-19, enrolled during active disease. CDR3s include the opening cysteine and the closing phenylalanine or tryptophan. Each record gives: V gene, D gene, clone size, J gene, CDR3 DNA, CDR3 protein. A D gene is named only where the DNA matches it firmly. A clone size is listed for some rows: how often the clone was seen (once, few, many), or a class if it is expanded.

V gene: TRBV19
D gene: -
clone size: many
J gene: TRBJ2-5
CDR3 DNA: TGTGCCAGTAGACAGGCGGGGGAGACCCAGTACTTC
CDR3 protein: CASRQAGETQYF

V gene: TRBV7-9
D gene: -
clone size: -
J gene: TRBJ2-3
CDR3 DNA: TGTGCCAGCAGCCGGGACACAGATACGCAGTATTTT
CDR3 protein: CASSRDTDTQYF

V gene: TRBV6-5
D gene: -
clone size: -
J gene: TRBJ1-5
CDR3 DNA: TGTGCCAGCCAGGGAGGGAACAATCAGCCCCAGCATTTT
CDR3 protein: CASQGGNNQPQHF

V gene: TRBV7-2
D gene: -
clone size: -
J gene: TRBJ1-3
CDR3 DNA: TGTGCCAGCAGCATGACAGCAGGAAACACCATATATTTT
CDR3 protein: CASSMTAGNTIYF

V gene: TRBV30
D gene: TRBD1
clone size: -
J gene: TRBJ2-5
CDR3 DNA: TGTGCCTGGGGACAGGGGGAGACCCAGTACTTC
CDR3 protein: CAWGQGETQYF

V gene: TRBV18
D gene: -
clone size: -
J gene: TRBJ2-7
CDR3 DNA: TGTGCCAGCTCTCTCAGGGACTACGAGCAGTACTTC
CDR3 protein: CASSLRDYEQYF

V gene: TRBV5-1
D gene: TRBD2
clone size: -
J gene: TRBJ2-3
CDR3 DNA: TGCGCCAGCAGCCCCAGCGGGGGGGCGGGAGATACGCAGTATTTT
CDR3 protein: CASSPSGGAGDTQYF

V gene: TRBV19
D gene: -
clone size: -
J gene: TRBJ1-2
CDR3 DNA: TGTGCCAGCAGAGGGGGGGGCCACTATGGCTACACCTTC
CDR3 protein: CASRGGGHYGYTF

V gene: TRBV7-6
D gene: -
clone size: few
J gene: TRBJ1-2
CDR3 DNA: TGTGCCAGCAGCTACCGGGTGGGGGCCGATGGCTACACCTTC
CDR3 protein: CASSYRVGADGYTF

V gene: TRBV6-2/TRBV6-3
D gene: -
clone size: few
J gene: TRBJ2-7
CDR3 DNA: TGTGCCAGCAGCTCACTGACAGTGTCCTACGAGCAGTACTTC
CDR3 protein: CASSSLTVSYEQYF

V gene: TRBV9
D gene: -
clone size: -
J gene: TRBJ2-1
CDR3 DNA: TGTGCCAGCAGCGTAGAACTAGCAAACCCGCAGTTCTTC
CDR3 protein: CASSVELANPQFF

V gene: TRBV5-1
D gene: -
clone size: once
J gene: TRBJ2-2
CDR3 DNA: TGCGCCAGCAGCTTGGATTGGGGGGATGGCACCGGGGAGCTGTTTTTT
CDR3 protein: CASSLDWGDGTGELFF

V gene: TRBV6-5
D gene: -
clone size: -
J gene: TRBJ1-1
CDR3 DNA: TGTGCCAGCACCTATGGAGTGAACACTGAAGCTTTCTTT
CDR3 protein: CASTYGVNTEAFF

V gene: TRBV3-1/TRBV3-2
D gene: -
clone size: -
J gene: TRBJ2-1
CDR3 DNA: TGTGCCAGCAGCCACTGGGGGGTTGAGCAGTTCTTC
CDR3 protein: CASSHWGVEQFF

V gene: TRBV6-6
D gene: -
clone size: -
J gene: TRBJ1-4
CDR3 DNA: TGTGCCAGCAGTTATTCAGAGGTTAATGAAAAACTGTTTTTT
CDR3 protein: CASSYSEVNEKLFF

V gene: TRBV9
D gene: -
clone size: once
J gene: TRBJ1-3
CDR3 DNA: TGTGCCAGCAGCGTAGAACAGCACTCTGGAAACACCATATATTTT
CDR3 protein: CASSVEQHSGNTIYF

V gene: TRBV6-6
D gene: TRBD1
clone size: -
J gene: TRBJ2-7
CDR3 DNA: TGTGCCAGCAGTTACTCCCGGACAGGGCCGAACTACGAGCAGTACTTC
CDR3 protein: CASSYSRTGPNYEQYF